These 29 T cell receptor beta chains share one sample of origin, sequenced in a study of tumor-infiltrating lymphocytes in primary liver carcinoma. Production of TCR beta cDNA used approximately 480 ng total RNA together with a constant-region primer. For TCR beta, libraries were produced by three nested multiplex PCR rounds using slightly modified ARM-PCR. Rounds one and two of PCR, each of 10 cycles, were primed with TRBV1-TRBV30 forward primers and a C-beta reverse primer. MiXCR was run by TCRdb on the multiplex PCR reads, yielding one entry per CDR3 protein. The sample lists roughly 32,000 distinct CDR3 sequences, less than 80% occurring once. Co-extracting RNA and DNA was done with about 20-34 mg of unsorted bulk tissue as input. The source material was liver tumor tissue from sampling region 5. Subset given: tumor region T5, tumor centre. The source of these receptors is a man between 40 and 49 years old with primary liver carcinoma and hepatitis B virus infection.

Here the CDR3 reads CASSGGGTSMNTEAFF. The CDR3 DNA follows: TGTGCCAGCAGCGGAGGGGGGACTTCCATGAACACTGAAGCTTTCTTT. The chain is built from TRBV7-6 and TRBJ1-1; D is perhaps TRBD1 (6 bases). This CDR3 is 16 amino acids long. Trimming stripped 5 bases from V and 0 bases from J, with 16 bases between. From germline, CDR1 is SGHVS and CDR2 FNYEAQ. The full variable domain, completed using reference TRBV7-6 and TRBJ1-1, is GAGVSQSPRYKVTKRGQDVALRCDPISGHVSLYWYRQALGQGPEFLTYFNYEAQQDKSGLPNDRFSAERPEGSISTLTIQRTEQRDSAMYRCASSGGGTSMNTEAFFGQGTRLTVV.

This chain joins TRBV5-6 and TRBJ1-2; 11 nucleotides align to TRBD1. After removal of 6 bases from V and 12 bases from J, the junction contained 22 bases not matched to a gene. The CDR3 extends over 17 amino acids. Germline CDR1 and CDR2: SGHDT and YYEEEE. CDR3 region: CASTSSSGTGGHYDDTF. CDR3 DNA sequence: TGTGCCAGCACCTCATCGAGCGGGACAGGGGGGCACTATGACGACACCTTC.

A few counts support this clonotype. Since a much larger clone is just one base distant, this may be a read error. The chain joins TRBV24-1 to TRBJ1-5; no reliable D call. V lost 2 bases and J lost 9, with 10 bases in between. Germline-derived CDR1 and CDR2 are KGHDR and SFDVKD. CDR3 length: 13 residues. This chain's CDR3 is CATSDSVFWPQHF. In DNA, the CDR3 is TGTGCCACCAGTGATTCCGTGTTTTGGCCCCAGCATTTT.

CDR3 DNA: TGCAACGCCCGGACAGGGGGCAATAGGCAGTTCTTC. Encoded protein: CNARTGGNRQFF. V usage is TRBV29-1 and J usage is TRBJ2-1; 11 bases are a match to TRBD1. The germline V gene has CDR1 SQVTM and CDR2 ANQGSEA. This CDR3 spans 12 amino acids.

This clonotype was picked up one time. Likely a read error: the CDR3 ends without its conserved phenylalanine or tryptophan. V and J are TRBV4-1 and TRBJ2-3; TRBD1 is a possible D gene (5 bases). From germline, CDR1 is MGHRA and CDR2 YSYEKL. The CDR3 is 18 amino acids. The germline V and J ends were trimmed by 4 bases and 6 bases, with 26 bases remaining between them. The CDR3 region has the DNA TGCGCCAGCAGCCGAGATCGGCAGGGCTGGGTTGCCGCGGATACGCAGTATTAT. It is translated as CASSRDRQGWVAADTQYY.

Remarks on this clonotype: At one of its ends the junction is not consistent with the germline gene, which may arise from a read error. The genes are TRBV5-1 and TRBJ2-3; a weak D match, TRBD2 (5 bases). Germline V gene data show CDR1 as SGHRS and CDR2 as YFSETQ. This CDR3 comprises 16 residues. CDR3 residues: CVSSLGAEDWEDTQYF. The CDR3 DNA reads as TGCGTCAGCAGCTTGGGAGCGGAGGATTGGGAAGATACGCAGTATTTT.

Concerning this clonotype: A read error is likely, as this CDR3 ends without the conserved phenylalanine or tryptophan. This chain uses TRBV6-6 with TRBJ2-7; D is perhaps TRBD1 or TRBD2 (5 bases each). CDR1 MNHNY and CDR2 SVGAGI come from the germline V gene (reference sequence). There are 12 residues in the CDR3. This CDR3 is CASSYLGDDQYS. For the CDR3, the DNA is TGTGCCAGCAGTTATTTGGGGGACGACCAGTACTCC.

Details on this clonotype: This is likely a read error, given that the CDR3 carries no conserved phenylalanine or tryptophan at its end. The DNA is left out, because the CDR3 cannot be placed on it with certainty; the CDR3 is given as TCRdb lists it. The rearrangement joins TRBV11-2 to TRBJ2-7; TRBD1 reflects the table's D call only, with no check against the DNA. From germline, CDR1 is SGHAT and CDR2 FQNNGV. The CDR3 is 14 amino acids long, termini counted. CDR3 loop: CASSSRTGGYGQYL.

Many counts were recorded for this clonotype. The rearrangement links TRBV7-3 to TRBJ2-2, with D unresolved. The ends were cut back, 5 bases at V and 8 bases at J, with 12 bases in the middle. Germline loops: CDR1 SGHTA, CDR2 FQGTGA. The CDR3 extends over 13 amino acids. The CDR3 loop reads CASSPYVTGELFF. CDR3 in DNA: TGTGCCAGCAGCCCCTACGTGACAGGGGAGCTGTTTTTT.

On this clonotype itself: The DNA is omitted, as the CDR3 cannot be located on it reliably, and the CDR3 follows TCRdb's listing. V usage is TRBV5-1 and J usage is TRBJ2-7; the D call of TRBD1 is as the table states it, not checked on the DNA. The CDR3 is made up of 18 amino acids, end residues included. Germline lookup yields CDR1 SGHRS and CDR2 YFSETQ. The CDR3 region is CASCLVGGGAGQSYEQYF.

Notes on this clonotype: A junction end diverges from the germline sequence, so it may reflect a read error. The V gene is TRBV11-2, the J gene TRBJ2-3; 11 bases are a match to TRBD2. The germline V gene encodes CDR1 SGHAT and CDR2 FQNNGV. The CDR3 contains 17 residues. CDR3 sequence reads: CASSLIAGGSSTDMQYF. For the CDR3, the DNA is TGTGCTAGCAGCCTAATAGCGGGAGGGTCTAGCACAGATATGCAGTATTTT.

The CDR3 bases are TGTGCCAGCAGCAGAGGACGGAACACTGAAGCTTTCTTT. Translation: CASSRGRNTEAFF. The rearrangement uses TRBV7-2 and TRBJ1-1; the D is unclear. The CDR3 sequence is 13 residues long. CDR1 and CDR2 (germline): SGHTA, FQGNSA. The V end was cut by 5 bases, the J end by 1 base, with 8 bases between.

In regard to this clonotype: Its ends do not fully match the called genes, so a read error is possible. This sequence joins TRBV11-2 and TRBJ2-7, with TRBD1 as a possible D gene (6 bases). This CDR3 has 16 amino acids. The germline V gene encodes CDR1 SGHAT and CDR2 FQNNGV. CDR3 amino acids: CASSLDLRTEIYERYF. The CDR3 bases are TGTGCCAGTAGCTTAGATCTGAGGACAGAAATCTACGAGCGGTACTTC. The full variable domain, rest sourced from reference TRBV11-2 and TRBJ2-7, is EAGVAQSPRYKIIEKRQSVAFWCNPISGHATLYWYQQILGQGPKLLIQFQNNGVVDDSQLPKDRFSAERLKGVDSTLKIQPAKLEDSAVYLCASSLDLRTEIYERYFGPGTRLTVT.

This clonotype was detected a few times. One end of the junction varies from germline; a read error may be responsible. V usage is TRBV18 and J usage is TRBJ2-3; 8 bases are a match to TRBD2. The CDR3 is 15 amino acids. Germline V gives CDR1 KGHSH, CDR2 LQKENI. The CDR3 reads CASLPGSGSRDTQYF. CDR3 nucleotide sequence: TGTGCCAGCTTACCAGGAAGCGGGAGCAGAGATACGCAGTATTTT. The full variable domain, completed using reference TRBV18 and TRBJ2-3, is NAGVMQNPRHLVRRRGQEARLRCSPMKGHSHVYWYRQLPEEGLKFMVYLQKENIIDESGMPKERFSAEFPKEGPSILRIQQVVRGDSAAYFCASLPGSGSRDTQYFGPGTRLTVL.

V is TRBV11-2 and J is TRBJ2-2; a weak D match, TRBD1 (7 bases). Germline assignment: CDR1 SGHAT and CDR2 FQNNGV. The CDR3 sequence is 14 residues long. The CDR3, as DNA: TGTGGCAGGAGCTTGGAGGGGGCCGACGGGGAGCTGTTTTTT. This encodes CGRSLEGADGELFF.

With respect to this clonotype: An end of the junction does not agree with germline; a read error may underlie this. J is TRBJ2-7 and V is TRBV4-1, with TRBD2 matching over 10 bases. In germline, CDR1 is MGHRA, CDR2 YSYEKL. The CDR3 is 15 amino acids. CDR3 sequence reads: CASTPGTSVVYEQYF. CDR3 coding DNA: TGCGCCAGCACGCCGGGGACTAGCGTGGTCTACGAACAGTACTTC.

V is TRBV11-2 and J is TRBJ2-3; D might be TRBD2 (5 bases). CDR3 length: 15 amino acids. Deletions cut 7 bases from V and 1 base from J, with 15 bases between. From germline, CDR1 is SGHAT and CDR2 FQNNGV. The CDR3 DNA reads TGTGCCAGCAACACCGAGATTAGCGGCACAGATACGCAGTATTTT. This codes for CASNTEISGTDTQYF.

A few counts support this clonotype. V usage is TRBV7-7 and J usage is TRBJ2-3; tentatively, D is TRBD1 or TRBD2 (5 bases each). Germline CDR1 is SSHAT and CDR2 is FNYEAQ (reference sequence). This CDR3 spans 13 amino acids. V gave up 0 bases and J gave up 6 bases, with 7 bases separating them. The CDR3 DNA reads TGTGCCAGCAGCTTAGCCGAGGGGGATACGCAGTATTTT. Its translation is CASSLAEGDTQYF.

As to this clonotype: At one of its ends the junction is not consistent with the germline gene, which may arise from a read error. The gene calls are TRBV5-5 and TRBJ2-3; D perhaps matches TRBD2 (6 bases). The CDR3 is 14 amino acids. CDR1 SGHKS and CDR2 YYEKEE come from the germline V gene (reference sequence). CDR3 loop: CASSMGTYTDTRYF. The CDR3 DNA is TGTGCCAGCAGCATGGGGACTTACACAGATACGCGGTATTTT.

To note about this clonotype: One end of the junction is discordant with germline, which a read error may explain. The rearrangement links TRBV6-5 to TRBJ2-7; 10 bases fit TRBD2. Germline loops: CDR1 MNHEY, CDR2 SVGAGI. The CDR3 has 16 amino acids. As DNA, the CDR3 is TGTGCCAGCAGTGACTTACTAGCGGGATTAATTTACGAGCAGTGTTTC. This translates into CASSDLLAGLIYEQCF.

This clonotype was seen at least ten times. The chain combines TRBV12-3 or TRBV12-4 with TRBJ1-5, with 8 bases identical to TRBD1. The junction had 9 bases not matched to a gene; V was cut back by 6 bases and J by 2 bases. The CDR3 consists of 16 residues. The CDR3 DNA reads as TGTGCCAGCAGGTCCCAAGGGGGACAGGGCAATCAGCCCCAGCATTTT. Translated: CASRSQGGQGNQPQHF.

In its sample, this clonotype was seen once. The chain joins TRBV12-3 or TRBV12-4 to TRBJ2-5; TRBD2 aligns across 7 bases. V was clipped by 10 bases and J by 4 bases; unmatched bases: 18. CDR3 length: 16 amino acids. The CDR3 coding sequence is TGTGCCAACAGACGAACGAGCGGGGCCCCCATAGAGACCCAGTACTTC. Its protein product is CANRRTSGAPIETQYF.

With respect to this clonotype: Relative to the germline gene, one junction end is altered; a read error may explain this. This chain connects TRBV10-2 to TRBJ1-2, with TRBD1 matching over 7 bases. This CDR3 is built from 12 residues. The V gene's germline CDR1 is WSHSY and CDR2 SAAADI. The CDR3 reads CASAGTAYDYTF. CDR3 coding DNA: TGCGCCAGCGCCGGGACAGCCTATGACTACACCTTC.

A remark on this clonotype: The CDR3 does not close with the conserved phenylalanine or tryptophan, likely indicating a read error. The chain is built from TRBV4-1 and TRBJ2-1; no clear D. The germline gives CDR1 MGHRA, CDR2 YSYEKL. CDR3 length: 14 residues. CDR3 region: CTSSQENIYNEQFL. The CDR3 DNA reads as TGCACCAGCAGCCAAGAGAATATATACAATGAGCAGTTCTTA.

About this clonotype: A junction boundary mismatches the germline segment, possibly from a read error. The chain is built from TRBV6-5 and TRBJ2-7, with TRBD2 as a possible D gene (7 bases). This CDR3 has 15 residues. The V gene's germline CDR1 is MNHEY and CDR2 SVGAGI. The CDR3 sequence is CASSYRARGGYEQYF. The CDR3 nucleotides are TGTGCCAGCAGTTATCGGGCTAGGGGGGGCTACGAGCAGTATTTC.

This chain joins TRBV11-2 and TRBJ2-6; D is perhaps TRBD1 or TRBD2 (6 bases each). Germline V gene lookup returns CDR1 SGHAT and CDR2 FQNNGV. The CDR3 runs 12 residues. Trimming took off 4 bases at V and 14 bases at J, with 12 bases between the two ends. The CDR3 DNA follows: TGTGCCAGCAGCTCGGGGGCCAATATCCTGACTTTC. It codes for CASSSGANILTF.

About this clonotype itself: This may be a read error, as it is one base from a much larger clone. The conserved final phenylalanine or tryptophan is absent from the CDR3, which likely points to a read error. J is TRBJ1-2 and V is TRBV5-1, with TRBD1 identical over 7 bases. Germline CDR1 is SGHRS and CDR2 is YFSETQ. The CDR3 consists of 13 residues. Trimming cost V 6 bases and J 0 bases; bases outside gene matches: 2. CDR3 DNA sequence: TGCGCCAGCAAGGGGGCCCCTAACTATGGCTACACCTAC. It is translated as CASKGAPNYGYTY.

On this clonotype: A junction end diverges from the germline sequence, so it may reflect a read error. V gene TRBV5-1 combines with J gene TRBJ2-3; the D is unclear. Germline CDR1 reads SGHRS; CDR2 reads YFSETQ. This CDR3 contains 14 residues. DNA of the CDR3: TGCGCCAGCAGCTTGGACTTGAGCACAGATACGAAGTATTTT. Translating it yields CASSLDLSTDTKYF.

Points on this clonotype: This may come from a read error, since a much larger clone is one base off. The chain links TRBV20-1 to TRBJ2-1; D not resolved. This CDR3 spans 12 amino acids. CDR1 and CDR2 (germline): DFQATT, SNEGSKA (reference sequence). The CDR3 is CNVDRFTNEQFF. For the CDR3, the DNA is TGCAATGTCGATAGGTTCACCAATGAGCAGTTCTTC.